These T cell receptor beta chains were read from a single sample in a study of T cells after yellow fever vaccination. TCRdb re-analysed the 5' RACE reads in MiXCR, keeping a single row per CDR3 protein. The sample has just under 600,000 distinct CDR3 sequences, approximately 12% seen once. The starting material was PBMCs, obtained on the day of the yellow fever booster vaccination. Receptors were obtained from a young man who received the YFV17D yellow fever vaccine. CDR3s include the opening cysteine and the closing phenylalanine or tryptophan. The order of the fields is J gene, D gene, V gene, clone size, CDR3 DNA, CDR3 protein. A D gene is named only where the DNA matches it firmly. The size field is filled for only some rows; it gives once, few, many or a size class.

j_call: TRBJ2-2
d_call: TRBD2
v_call: TRBV11-2
clone_size: few
cdr3_nt: TGTGCCAGCAGCTCCAGGCCGGGACTAGGGGTTGACACCGGGGAGCTGTTTTTT
cdr3_aa: CASSSRPGLGVDTGELFF

j_call: TRBJ2-3
d_call: -
v_call: TRBV27
clone_size: few
cdr3_nt: TGTGCCAGCAGTTTATCAACGGTGGCAGATACGCAGTATTTT
cdr3_aa: CASSLSTVADTQYF

j_call: TRBJ2-1
d_call: -
v_call: TRBV7-2
clone_size: many
cdr3_nt: TGTGCCAGCAGCCGTGGGGGTATCGGCAATGAGCAGTTCTTC
cdr3_aa: CASSRGGIGNEQFF

j_call: TRBJ2-7
d_call: TRBD1
v_call: TRBV20-1
clone_size: -
cdr3_nt: TGCAGTGCTAGGTGGTCGGCAGGGGGTAACGAGCAGTACTTC
cdr3_aa: CSARWSAGGNEQYF

j_call: TRBJ2-7
d_call: TRBD2
v_call: TRBV6-5
clone_size: -
cdr3_nt: TGTGCCAGCAGTAACGGGAGGCTGCGTTACTTC
cdr3_aa: CASSNGRLRYF

j_call: TRBJ2-1
d_call: -
v_call: TRBV20-1
clone_size: -
cdr3_nt: TGCAGTGCTAGAGATCACGGAGGGCCCAGCTCCTACAATGAGCAGTTCTTC
cdr3_aa: CSARDHGGPSSYNEQFF

j_call: TRBJ1-2
d_call: -
v_call: TRBV3-1
clone_size: few
cdr3_nt: TGTGCCAGCAGCCTACGGGCCAGCCACGGCTACACCTTC
cdr3_aa: CASSLRASHGYTF

j_call: TRBJ2-1
d_call: -
v_call: TRBV3-1
clone_size: few
cdr3_nt: TGTGCCAGCAGCCAAGTATTGGGACGAGGCTACAATGAGCAGTTCTTC
cdr3_aa: CASSQVLGRGYNEQFF

j_call: TRBJ2-3
d_call: TRBD1
v_call: TRBV5-6
clone_size: -
cdr3_nt: TGTGCCAGCAGCTTGTTCCGACAGGGCCTTTCTAGCACAGATACGCAGTATTTT
cdr3_aa: CASSLFRQGLSSTDTQYF

j_call: TRBJ2-7
d_call: -
v_call: TRBV21-1
clone_size: -
cdr3_nt: TGTGCCAGCAGCTCCCGGTCGGGGACAGGCTACGAGCAGTACTTC
cdr3_aa: CASSSRSGTGYEQYF

j_call: TRBJ2-3
d_call: -
v_call: TRBV10-3
clone_size: -
cdr3_nt: TGTGCCATCAGTGTGGACACAGATACGCAGTATTTT
cdr3_aa: CAISVDTDTQYF

j_call: TRBJ2-7
d_call: -
v_call: TRBV27
clone_size: -
cdr3_nt: TGTGCCAGCAGTTTGGCTAGTATCCACGAGCAGTACTTC
cdr3_aa: CASSLASIHEQYF

j_call: TRBJ2-5
d_call: -
v_call: TRBV20-1
clone_size: few
cdr3_nt: TGCAGTGCTAGAGATCTAAGCGTCGATTCCCAGTACTTC
cdr3_aa: CSARDLSVDSQYF

j_call: TRBJ2-3
d_call: TRBD2
v_call: TRBV7-2
clone_size: -
cdr3_nt: TGTGCCAGCAGCTTAGGGACTAGCGGGGGGACAGATACGCAGTATTTT
cdr3_aa: CASSLGTSGGTDTQYF

j_call: TRBJ2-5
d_call: -
v_call: TRBV5-5
clone_size: few
cdr3_nt: TGTGCCAGCAGCTATGGAAAGGGCACAGGGGAGACCCAGTACTTC
cdr3_aa: CASSYGKGTGETQYF

j_call: TRBJ2-7
d_call: TRBD2
v_call: TRBV18
clone_size: few
cdr3_nt: TGTGCCAGCTCACCTTCTAGCGGGCGGCCAACCTACGAGCAGTACTTC
cdr3_aa: CASSPSSGRPTYEQYF

j_call: TRBJ1-1
d_call: -
v_call: TRBV6-2/TRBV6-3
clone_size: -
cdr3_nt: TGTGCCAGCAGCTGGACACAAAACACTGAAGCTTTCTTT
cdr3_aa: CASSWTQNTEAFF

j_call: TRBJ2-1
d_call: -
v_call: TRBV11-2
clone_size: -
cdr3_nt: TGTGCCAGCAGTTCATCGTTGGAGGGTAATGAGCAGTTCTTC
cdr3_aa: CASSSSLEGNEQFF

j_call: TRBJ2-5
d_call: -
v_call: TRBV20-1
clone_size: -
cdr3_nt: TGCAGTGCTCGCCCGGGTGCCGAAGAGACCCAGTACTTC
cdr3_aa: CSARPGAEETQYF

j_call: TRBJ2-2
d_call: TRBD1
v_call: TRBV4-1
clone_size: -
cdr3_nt: TGCGCCAGCAGCCAAGATTATCCTCCTCGGACAGGGGCCGGGGAGCTGTTTTTT
cdr3_aa: CASSQDYPPRTGAGELFF

j_call: TRBJ2-5
d_call: -
v_call: TRBV7-8
clone_size: -
cdr3_nt: TGTGCCAGCAATCCAGGACAAGAGACCAAGTACTTC
cdr3_aa: CASNPGQETKYF

j_call: TRBJ2-2
d_call: -
v_call: TRBV19
clone_size: -
cdr3_nt: TGTGCCAGTAGTGTACGGGAGACCGGGGAGCTGTTTTTT
cdr3_aa: CASSVRETGELFF

j_call: TRBJ1-2
d_call: -
v_call: TRBV7-2
clone_size: few
cdr3_nt: TGTGCCAGCAGAGTCACAGGGATTAACTATGGCTACACCTTC
cdr3_aa: CASRVTGINYGYTF

j_call: TRBJ2-7
d_call: -
v_call: TRBV5-6
clone_size: many
cdr3_nt: TGTGCCAGCAGCTTGAGGGCGTACGAGCAGTACTTC
cdr3_aa: CASSLRAYEQYF

j_call: TRBJ2-5
d_call: TRBD2
v_call: TRBV12-3/TRBV12-4
clone_size: few
cdr3_nt: TGTGCCAGCAGTTTGGCGACTAGCGGGTACCAAGAGACCCAGTACTTC
cdr3_aa: CASSLATSGYQETQYF

j_call: TRBJ2-2
d_call: TRBD2
v_call: TRBV5-8
clone_size: few
cdr3_nt: TGTGCCAGCAGCTCGTTTACTAGCGGGAGGTACACCGGGGAGCTGTTTTTT
cdr3_aa: CASSSFTSGRYTGELFF

j_call: TRBJ2-3
d_call: TRBD2
v_call: TRBV28
clone_size: -
cdr3_nt: TGTGCCAGCAGTTCCCTAGCGGGAGAGGTTCGTAGTACGCAGTATTTT
cdr3_aa: CASSSLAGEVRSTQYF

j_call: TRBJ2-2
d_call: -
v_call: TRBV19
clone_size: -
cdr3_nt: TGTGCCAGTACCACGTGGAGCGGCCCCTCGAGGAGCACCGGGGAGCTGTTTTTT
cdr3_aa: CASTTWSGPSRSTGELFF

j_call: TRBJ2-3
d_call: TRBD2
v_call: TRBV11-2
clone_size: -
cdr3_nt: TGTGCCAGCAGCTTTCTGACTAGCGGGATTAATACGCAGTATTTT
cdr3_aa: CASSFLTSGINTQYF

j_call: TRBJ2-1
d_call: TRBD2
v_call: TRBV3-1
clone_size: -
cdr3_nt: TGTGCCTGCAACCCCAGGAGTAGCGGGTCATCTGAGCAGTTCTTC
cdr3_aa: CACNPRSSGSSEQFF

j_call: TRBJ2-3
d_call: TRBD1
v_call: TRBV5-5
clone_size: few
cdr3_nt: TGTGCCAGCAACTCAGGGGGCCTTGCAGATACGCAGTATTTT
cdr3_aa: CASNSGGLADTQYF

j_call: TRBJ2-3
d_call: TRBD2
v_call: TRBV14
clone_size: few
cdr3_nt: TGTGCCAGCAGCCAAAGGTTTTTTGGCGGGAGAGCTCATACGCAGTATTTT
cdr3_aa: CASSQRFFGGRAHTQYF